Shown below are 21 T cell receptor beta chains from a single sample sequenced in a study of graft-versus-host responses after intestinal transplantation. Libraries were prepared by immunoSEQ multiplex PCR; TCRdb keeps only in-frame clonotypes and omits some of them. This table has approximately 14,000 clones, around 38% appearing once. The source material was alloreactive CD4+ T cells from a mixed lymphocyte reaction culture, sampled before intestinal transplant. Described subset: CFSE-low proliferating T cells sorted from roughly six-day pre-transplant mixed lymphocyte reaction (GvH or HvG direction). The origin of the receptors is a human patient who received an intestinal transplant.

By sample share, this clone is medium-sized. This chain connects TRBV9 to TRBJ1-3; weak D call: TRBD1 (5 bases). The CDR3 runs to 15 residues. V lost 3 bases and J 0 bases, leaving 10 bases between the germline ends. Germline loops: CDR1 SGDLS, CDR2 YYNGEE. The CDR3, as DNA: TGTGCCAGCAGCGCCTTAGGGGTCTCTGGAAACACCATATATTTT. Translating gives CASSALGVSGNTIYF.

The chain links TRBV6-5 to TRBJ2-2; TRBD1 aligns across 9 bases. The CDR3 spans 14 residues. Germline assignment: CDR1 MNHEY and CDR2 SVGAGI. Trimming cost V 7 bases and J 4 bases; bases outside gene matches: 4. CDR3 in amino acids: CASNPQGATGELFF. The DNA of the CDR3 is TGTGCCAGCAATCCACAGGGGGCCACCGGGGAGCTGTTTTTT.

This clone appeared a few times. V is TRBV10-3 and J is TRBJ2-3; a possible D gene is TRBD2 (6 bases). This CDR3 region has 14 residues. Between the trimmed V and J ends, which lost 6 bases and 1 base, there was a span of 11 bases. CDR1 is ENHRY and CDR2 is SYGVKD in the germline V gene. The CDR3 coding sequence is TGTGCCATCAGCCAGGGAGGTGGCACAGATACGCAGTATTTT. Its translation: CAISQGGGTDTQYF.

The chain couples TRBV9 to TRBJ2-3, with TRBD2 matching over 8 bases. The CDR3 has 16 residues. The trim removed 0 bases at V and 2 bases at J, leaving 5 bases unmatched. Germline V lookup: CDR1 SGDLS, CDR2 YYNGEE. CDR3 region: CASSVAASGYTDTQYF. DNA of the CDR3: TGTGCCAGCAGCGTAGCTGCTAGCGGGTACACAGATACGCAGTATTTT.

This sequence joins TRBV30 and TRBJ1-2; D perhaps matches TRBD1 (5 bases). CDR3 length equals 15 residues. Germline loops: CDR1 GTSNPN, CDR2 SVGIG (reference sequence). The germline V and J ends were trimmed by 1 base and 2 bases, with 14 bases remaining between them. The CDR3 nucleotides read TGTGCCTGGAGTGACGGGTCAGGGAGGAACTATGGCTACACCTTC. Translated, it gives CAWSDGSGRNYGYTF.

J is TRBJ1-5 and V is TRBV18; 7 bases agree with TRBD1. Trimming at V came to 4 bases and at J to 7 bases, leaving 7 bases not matched to a gene. This CDR3 is built from 14 residues. The germline gives CDR1 KGHSH, CDR2 LQKENI. Here the CDR3 reads CASSRTPGGQPQHF. CDR3 bases: TGTGCCAGCTCACGCACTCCAGGGGGACAGCCCCAGCATTTT.

This clone came up a few times. V usage is TRBV14 and J usage is TRBJ1-4; D remains unclear. Germline values: CDR1 SGHDN, CDR2 FVKESK. Trimming removed 0 bases at V and 11 bases at J, with 10 bases between. The CDR3 contains 13 residues. CDR3 DNA sequence: TGTGCCAGCAGCCAAGAATCCCAGTTCAAACTGTTTTTT. It codes for CASSQESQFKLFF.

The CDR3 DNA reads TGTGCCAGCAGCATCCGCGGGGGGGGCGGCACAGATACGCAGTATTTT. Protein product: CASSIRGGGGTDTQYF. This rearrangement joins TRBV5-4 to TRBJ2-3, with TRBD2 identical over 9 bases. In germline, CDR1 is SGHNT, CDR2 YYREEE (reference sequence). CDR3 size: 16 residues. V lost 4 bases to trimming and J lost 1 base; unmatched junction nucleotides: 7.

This rearrangement joins TRBV10-3 to TRBJ1-2; 8 bases are a match to TRBD1. V dropped 4 bases and J dropped 8; count of bases not matched to a gene: 9. The CDR3 consists of 14 residues. In germline, CDR1 is ENHRY, CDR2 SYGVKD. The CDR3 DNA reads as TGTGCCATCAGTGCGTTGGACAGGGAAGGGGGCTACACCTTC. Its translation: CAISALDREGGYTF.

By sample share, this clone is medium-sized (0.01 to 0.1%). The V call is TRBV19, the J call TRBJ1-1; 9 bases line up with TRBD1. CDR3 length equals 15 residues. Germline CDR1 reads LNHDA; CDR2 reads SQIVND (reference sequence). J gave up 2 bases and V 6 bases, and 7 bases lay outside the gene matches. This chain's CDR3 is CASSRGQGSNTEAFF. Written as DNA, the CDR3 is TGTGCCAGTAGCCGTGGACAGGGGAGTAACACTGAAGCTTTCTTT.

Only a few counts were recorded for this clone. This sequence joins TRBV18 and TRBJ2-1; the D gene is possibly TRBD2 (5 bases). The CDR3 contains 14 residues. V gave up 0 bases and J gave up 9 bases, with 12 bases separating them. Per germline, CDR1 KGHSH and CDR2 LQKENI. The CDR3 DNA reads as TGTGCCAGCTCACCACCGAACAGCGGTGGTGAGCAGTTCTTC. Translated: CASSPPNSGGEQFF.

This sequence joins TRBV30 and TRBJ2-1; TRBD1 matches at 7 bases. This CDR3 contains 16 residues. Per germline, CDR1 GTSNPN and CDR2 SVGIG (reference sequence). J lost 6 bases, V lost 0 bases, and 11 bases had no gene match. CDR3 sequence reads: CAWSVTGAGTRNEQFF. The CDR3 nucleotides read TGTGCCTGGAGTGTAACAGGGGCCGGAACACGCAATGAGCAGTTCTTC. Combining the CDR3 with reference TRBV30 and TRBJ2-1 gives the whole variable domain SQTIHQWPATLVQPVGSPLSLECTVEGTSNPNLYWYRQAAGRGLQLLFYSVGIGQISSEVPQNLSASRPQDRQFILSSKKLLLSDSGFYLCAWSVTGAGTRNEQFFGPGTRLTVL.

CDR3 in amino acids: CASSSIISGELFF. CDR3 DNA sequence: TGTGCCAGCAGCTCCATCATTAGCGGGGAGCTGTTTTTT. The V gene is TRBV7-2, the J gene TRBJ2-2; the D is unclear. Trimming took off 4 bases at V and 7 bases at J, with 10 bases between the two ends. CDR1 SGHTA and CDR2 FQGNSA come from the germline V gene. CDR3 length: 13 amino acids. The whole variable domain, filled in from reference TRBV7-2 and TRBJ2-2, reads GAGVSQSPSNKVTEKGKDVELRCDPISGHTALYWYRQSLGQGLEFLIYFQGNSAPDKSGLPSDRFSAERTGGSVSTLTIQRTQQEDSAVYLCASSSIISGELFFGEGSRLTVL.

The genes are TRBV10-2 and TRBJ1-6; 8 bases are a match to TRBD1. CDR1 is WSHSY, CDR2 SAAADI, per germline. The junction had 4 bases not matched to a gene; V was cut back by 2 bases and J by 10 bases. The CDR3 is 14 residues long. Written as DNA, the CDR3 is TGCGCCAGCAGTGAGAACAGGGGGGAATCACCCCTCCACTTT. Its translation: CASSENRGESPLHF.

This chain links TRBV19 with TRBJ1-2, with 7 bases fitting TRBD1. The J segment lost 4 bases and the V segment lost 2 bases, leaving 4 bases of the junction unmatched. This CDR3 comprises 14 residues. Germline V gives CDR1 LNHDA, CDR2 SQIVND (reference sequence). CDR3 amino acids: CASSIPRDSYGYTF. CDR3 DNA: TGTGCCAGTAGTATACCCCGGGACAGCTATGGCTACACCTTC.

The chain carries TRBV7-9 and TRBJ1-3; D unresolved. Trimming cost V 3 bases and J 0 bases, with 9 bases left between them. In germline, CDR1 is SEHNR, CDR2 FQNEAQ (reference sequence). The CDR3 is 15 residues long. The CDR3 protein is CASSFGLSSGNTIYF. The CDR3 coding sequence is TGTGCCAGCAGCTTTGGGCTAAGCTCTGGAAACACCATATATTTT.

This clone showed up just a few times. The chain employs TRBV7-2 and TRBJ1-1; 11 positions match TRBD1. The CDR3 runs 15 residues. Losses at the gene ends were 5 bases for V and 1 base for J; bases not matched to a gene: 3. Per germline, CDR1 SGHTA and CDR2 FQGNSA. The CDR3 region is CASSGQGAWNTEAFF. CDR3 in DNA: TGTGCCAGCAGCGGACAGGGGGCCTGGAACACTGAAGCTTTCTTT.

This sequence joins TRBV4-1 and TRBJ1-2; TRBD1 matches at 8 bases. The germline V gene encodes CDR1 MGHRA and CDR2 YSYEKL. The CDR3 length is 14 residues. V trimming: 4 bases; J trimming: 2 bases; junction bases outside the gene matches: 3. The CDR3 coding sequence is TGCGCCAGCAGCCTAAGACAGGGGAACTATGGCTACACCTTC. This translates into CASSLRQGNYGYTF.

The CDR3 DNA reads TGTGCCAGCAGCCCCCGGGTACCCGCTAGCCCAGATACGCAGTATTTT. Protein product: CASSPRVPASPDTQYF. The chain is built from TRBV5-4 and TRBJ2-3; D is perhaps TRBD2 (5 bases). Germline-derived CDR1 and CDR2 are SGHNT and YYREEE (reference sequence). The CDR3 is made up of 16 amino acids. V was clipped by 4 bases and J by 4 bases, with 19 bases between them. The entire variable domain, with the rest obtained from reference TRBV5-4 and TRBJ2-3, is as follows: ETGVTQSPTHLIKTRGQQVTLRCSSQSGHNTVSWYQQALGQGPQFIFQYYREEENGRGNFPPRFSGLQFPNYSSELNVNALELDDSALYLCASSPRVPASPDTQYFGPGTRLTVL.

This clone was seen a few times. The chain joins TRBV19 to TRBJ1-4, with 9 positions matching TRBD1. This CDR3 has 14 amino acids. Per germline, CDR1 LNHDA and CDR2 SQIVND (reference sequence). The ends lost 3 bases at V and 5 bases at J; junction bases unmatched: 1. The CDR3 here is CASSITGGNEKLFF. The CDR3 nucleotides read TGTGCCAGTAGTATCACAGGGGGCAATGAAAAACTGTTTTTT.

In this sample, this clone turned up a few times. The chain couples TRBV2 to TRBJ2-3, with 9 bases identical to TRBD2. The CDR3 spans 17 residues. Trimming removed 7 bases from V and 0 bases from J; junction bases left unmatched: 11. Germline V gene sequence: CDR1 SNHLY, CDR2 FYNNEI. CDR3 region: CASTPLTSGWSTDTQYF. Here the CDR3 DNA reads TGTGCCAGCACGCCCCTTACTAGCGGGTGGAGCACAGATACGCAGTATTTT.